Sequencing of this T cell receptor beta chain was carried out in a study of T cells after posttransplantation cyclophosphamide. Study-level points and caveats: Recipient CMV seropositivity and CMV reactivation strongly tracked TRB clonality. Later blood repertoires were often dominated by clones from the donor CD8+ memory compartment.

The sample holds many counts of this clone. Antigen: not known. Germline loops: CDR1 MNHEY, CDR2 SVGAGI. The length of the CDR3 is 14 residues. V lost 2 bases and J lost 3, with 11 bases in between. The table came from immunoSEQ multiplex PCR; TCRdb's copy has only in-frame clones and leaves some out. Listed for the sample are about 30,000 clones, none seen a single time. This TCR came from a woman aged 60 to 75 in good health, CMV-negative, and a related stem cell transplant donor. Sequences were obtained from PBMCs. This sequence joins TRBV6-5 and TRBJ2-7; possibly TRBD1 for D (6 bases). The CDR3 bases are TGTGCCAGCAGTTACCAGGGACAAATCTACGAGCAGTACTTC. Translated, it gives CASSYQGQIYEQYF.